Listed below are T cell receptor beta chains from one sample, sequenced in a study of blood T cell repertoires in COVID-19. The assay was immunoSEQ multiplex PCR, and TCRdb's table has in-frame clones only and misses some. The sample has 200,000 to 300,000 clones; roughly 88% are singletons. The sample comprised peripheral blood. These receptors came from a man aged 80 or over with acute or convalescent COVID-19. Each CDR3 is given with its conserved first and last residue. Fields, in order: D gene, J gene, clone size, V gene, CDR3 DNA, CDR3 protein. The D gene is left open where the match is weak. Only part of the rows carry a size: once, few, many, or a class if the clone is expanded.

D: -
J: TRBJ1-4
size: -
V: TRBV6-5
DNA: TGTGCCAGCAGTTACTCGAGTGTAGGCGGTTCTGAAAAACTGTTTTTT
CDR3: CASSYSSVGGSEKLFF

D: TRBD2
J: TRBJ2-1
size: -
V: TRBV5-4
DNA: TGTGCCAGCAGCTTTGGACTAGCTGTTTACAATGAGCAGTTCTTC
CDR3: CASSFGLAVYNEQFF

D: -
J: TRBJ1-2
size: -
V: TRBV5-5
DNA: TGTGCCAGCAGCTTGACAGGGACCCAGGGTAACTATGGCTACACCTTC
CDR3: CASSLTGTQGNYGYTF

D: -
J: TRBJ2-1
size: -
V: TRBV29-1
DNA: TGCAGCGTCCTCGGGGGGCGGTACAATGAGCAGTTCTTC
CDR3: CSVLGGRYNEQFF

D: TRBD2
J: TRBJ2-1
size: -
V: TRBV4-1
DNA: TGCGCCAGCAGCCCGGGACTACGAAACAATGAGCAGTTCTTC
CDR3: CASSPGLRNNEQFF

D: -
J: TRBJ1-2
size: -
V: TRBV7-9
DNA: TGTGCCCCCAGCCGGGAGGGTCTCTATGGCTACACCTTC
CDR3: CAPSREGLYGYTF

D: TRBD2
J: TRBJ2-5
size: -
V: TRBV28
DNA: TGTGCCAGCAGCCTAGCGGGAGGGATCCAAGAGACCCAGTACTTC
CDR3: CASSLAGGIQETQYF

D: TRBD1
J: TRBJ1-6
size: -
V: TRBV6-4
DNA: TGTGCCAGCAGTGACGCCGGGACAGTTAATTCACCCCTCCACTTT
CDR3: CASSDAGTVNSPLHF

D: -
J: TRBJ2-1
size: -
V: TRBV7-2
DNA: TGTGCCAGCAGCTTAGGGGCGACGGTTGGGTTGGACAATGAGCAGTTCTTC
CDR3: CASSLGATVGLDNEQFF

D: -
J: TRBJ2-7
size: -
V: TRBV7-2
DNA: TGTGCCAGCAGCGCCCGGGTCCTCGGCGAGCAGTACTTC
CDR3: CASSARVLGEQYF

D: -
J: TRBJ2-7
size: -
V: TRBV7-9
DNA: TGTGCCAGCAGCTTAGGGACGGGGAACTACGAGCAGTACTTC
CDR3: CASSLGTGNYEQYF

D: -
J: TRBJ1-5
size: -
V: TRBV2
DNA: TGTGCCAGCAGCGCCCGCCACAGGGCCGGCAATCAGCCCCAGCATTTT
CDR3: CASSARHRAGNQPQHF

D: TRBD1
J: TRBJ1-1
size: -
V: TRBV12-3/TRBV12-4
DNA: TGTGCCAGCAGTCCCAGGGGGACTGAAGCTTTCTTT
CDR3: CASSPRGTEAFF

D: TRBD2
J: TRBJ2-5
size: -
V: TRBV6-6
DNA: TGTGCCAGCAGTAAGGGACTACCACAAGAGACCCAGTACTTC
CDR3: CASSKGLPQETQYF

D: -
J: TRBJ1-1
size: few
V: TRBV3-1/TRBV3-2
DNA: TGTGCCAGCAGCCAAGATGAGGGGCGGGAGTACACTGAAGCTTTCTTT
CDR3: CASSQDEGREYTEAFF

D: -
J: TRBJ1-1
size: -
V: TRBV12-3/TRBV12-4
DNA: TGTGCCAGCAGTTACATACAGGGAACTGAAGCTTTCTTT
CDR3: CASSYIQGTEAFF

D: -
J: TRBJ1-2
size: -
V: TRBV9
DNA: TGTGCCAGCAGCGCCGGCCGGGACACCAACTATGGCTACACCTTC
CDR3: CASSAGRDTNYGYTF

D: -
J: TRBJ2-3
size: -
V: TRBV7-6
DNA: TGTGCCAGCAGCTTAGTAGCTCAAACTAGCACAGATACGCAGTATTTT
CDR3: CASSLVAQTSTDTQYF

D: -
J: TRBJ2-1
size: -
V: TRBV14
DNA: TGTGCCAGCAGCCAAGAACTAAGCCCGGGGTACGAGAATGAGCAGTTCTTC
CDR3: CASSQELSPGYENEQFF

D: -
J: TRBJ2-2
size: -
V: TRBV28
DNA: TGTGCCTCCTGGGCGTACACCGGGGAGCTGTTTTTT
CDR3: CASWAYTGELFF

D: -
J: TRBJ1-2
size: -
V: TRBV5-6
DNA: TGTGCCAGCAGCTTGAGGGGATCAGGCTACACCTTC
CDR3: CASSLRGSGYTF

D: -
J: TRBJ1-6
size: -
V: TRBV6-4
DNA: TGTGCCAGCAGCAGGACAGCTTATTCACCCCTCCACTTT
CDR3: CASSRTAYSPLHF

D: TRBD1
J: TRBJ2-3
size: -
V: TRBV28
DNA: TGTGCCAGCAGGGGGACAGGTGTGTTGGGTGTTAGCACAGATACGCAGTATTTT
CDR3: CASRGTGVLGVSTDTQYF

D: -
J: TRBJ2-5
size: -
V: TRBV19
DNA: TGTGCCAGTAGTATAACGGGCGAGGGGACCCAGTACTTC
CDR3: CASSITGEGTQYF

D: TRBD1
J: TRBJ2-2
size: -
V: TRBV3-1/TRBV3-2
DNA: TGTGCCAGCAGCCAGTGGACAGGGGCCGGGGAGCTGTTTTTT
CDR3: CASSQWTGAGELFF

D: -
J: TRBJ2-4
size: -
V: TRBV5-1
DNA: TGCGCCAGCAGGGAACAGAGTTTCGCCAAAAACATTCAGTACTTC
CDR3: CASREQSFAKNIQYF